The entry below describes one T cell receptor beta chain. Its antigen is unidentified. The sample comes from a study of T cells in Graves' hyperthyroidism and ophthalmopathy. In the study overall: Peripheral blood was secured at the point of initial diagnosis, before any treatment.

Amplified regions were TCR beta CDR3 sequences from RNA transcripts. A set of HTBI primers served as the primers for a first-round RT-PCR of the TCR CDR3. Each CDR3 protein gets one entry after TCRdb re-called the multiplex PCR reads with MiXCR. The top ten hold approximately 3.8% of the sample, which has about 620,000 distinct CDR3 sequences, about 17% seen once. The V end was cut by 2 bases, the J end by 0 bases, with 14 bases between. The CDR3 runs to 18 residues. Germline-derived CDR1 and CDR2 are SGHTA and FQGNSA. Graves' hyperthyroidism is called stable when ophthalmopathy does not progress within 18 months. Diagnoses were made from clinical symptoms, serum measures (thyroxine and TRAb), thyroid ultrasound and orbital computed tomography. Study-wide findings and caveats: In validation, the model predicted ophthalmopathy. These predictions came a median about 6.5 months before onset.

V gene TRBV7-2 combines with J gene TRBJ1-6; D is possibly TRBD1 (6 bases). The sequenced sample was blood. The sequence was obtained from a woman aged 30 to 39 with Graves' hyperthyroidism. The CDR3 DNA reads as TGTGCCAGCAGCTTACGATACCAGGGGCGCTCCTATAATTCACCCCTCCACTTT. Its protein is CASSLRYQGRSYNSPLHF.